This paragraph reports one TCR beta chain. The antigen remains undetermined. This sample stems from a study of persistence of HIV-infected CD4 T cells. Study observations and caveats: The rare CMV-responding cells with HIV-1 proviruses were not separately TCR-sequenced. Degenerate expanded CDR3beta sequences were enriched among CMV- and Gag-responding cells.

Sequencing used immunoSEQ version 4 in survey mode. Genomic DNA was diluted to 10 ng/uL, up to 1 ug per sample. Sequencing was performed with immunoSEQ multiplex PCR; in TCRdb, only in-frame clones are kept and a portion is missing. Seen here are about 40,000 clones, around three quarters observed once, and the top ten hold approximately 15%. V dropped 5 bases and J dropped 7 bases, with 15 bases sitting between them. Germline assignment: CDR1 SQVTM and CDR2 ANQGSEA. CDR3 length: 13 residues. The stimulus was an HIV-1 Gag 15-mer peptide pool, around 1.1 ug/peptide/mL. CD40L/CD69 double-negative CD45RO-high memory CD4+ T cells were collected. Suppressive ART was started during chronic HIV-1 infection in these adults.

The material was CD4+ T cells sorted from PBMCs after 18-hour stimulation, obtained from a patient who received antiretroviral therapy. This chain joins TRBV29-1 and TRBJ2-1; D gene ambiguous. The TCR comes from an adult man with HIV who was CMV-seropositive. CDR3 in DNA: TGCAGCGTTTTAAGGGCCCTAAATAATGAGCAGTTCTTC. Translation: CSVLRALNNEQFF.